The 23 T cell receptor beta chains listed next were all sequenced from one sample in a study of Graves' ophthalmopathy and Graves' hyperthyroidism. RNA transcripts were the source from which TCR beta CDR3 regions were amplified. Second-round multiplex PCR followed a first-round RT-PCR using HTBI primers. TCRdb analysed the multiplex PCR reads with MiXCR anew, one entry per CDR3 protein. The table shows about 740,000 distinct CDR3 sequences, with roughly 40% occurring only once. Specimen: peripheral blood. All receptors come from an adult man with Graves' ophthalmopathy.

With regard to this clonotype: This clone may be a read error of a much larger clone one base away. J is TRBJ1-5 and V is TRBV11-1; TRBD1 matches at 7 bases. The germline V gene has CDR1 SGHAT and CDR2 FQDESV (reference sequence). CDR3 size: 14 residues. The V and J ends lost 5 bases and 5 bases, in that order; junction bases with no gene match: 6. The CDR3 spells CASSAAQGDQPQHF. The CDR3 DNA sequence: TGTGCCAGCAGCGCGGCCCAGGGGGATCAGCCCCAGCATTTT.

This clonotype has ten or more counts. This sequence joins TRBV29-1 and TRBJ2-5; 7 nucleotides match TRBD2. CDR3 length: 11 amino acids. CDR1 and CDR2 from the germline V gene are SQVTM and ANQGSEA. The V gene end was trimmed by 5 bases and the J gene end by 5 bases; junction bases not matched to a gene: 2. The CDR3 here is CSVYGGETQYF. CDR3 DNA sequence: TGCAGCGTTTACGGGGGGGAGACCCAGTACTTC. Filled out from reference TRBV29-1 and TRBJ2-5, the complete variable domain reads SAVISQKPSRDICQRGTSLTIQCQVDSQVTMMFWYRQQPGQSLTLIATANQGSEATYESGFVIDKFPISRPNLTFSTLTVSNMSPEDSSIYLCSVYGGETQYFGPGTRLLVL.

The table lists this clonotype with many counts. This chain links TRBV7-9 with TRBJ1-1, with TRBD1 identical over 8 bases. V was pared by 3 bases and J by 5 bases, with 5 bases of the junction left unmatched. This CDR3 has 14 residues. Per the germline V gene, CDR1 is SEHNR and CDR2 is FQNEAQ (reference sequence). This CDR3 is CASSFQGARTEAFF. The CDR3 nucleotides read TGTGCCAGCAGCTTTCAGGGGGCAAGGACTGAAGCTTTCTTT.

This clonotype was counted between two and nine times. The rearrangement joins TRBV12-3 or TRBV12-4 to TRBJ1-5, with 9 bases that match TRBD1. The J segment lost 4 bases and the V segment lost 4 bases, leaving 5 bases of the junction unmatched. CDR3 length equals 15 residues. The DNA of the CDR3 is TGTGCCAGCAGTTACTACAGGGGGCTGAATCAGCCCCAGCATTTT. The encoded protein is CASSYYRGLNQPQHF.

This rearrangement joins TRBV9 to TRBJ2-2, with TRBD2 matching over 7 bases. Germline CDR1 and CDR2: SGDLS and YYNGEE. V lost 4 bases, J lost 7 bases, and 7 bases stayed unmatched. The CDR3 is made up of 14 amino acids. The CDR3 region is CASSRSGAGGELFF. Here the CDR3 DNA reads TGTGCCAGCAGCCGAAGCGGGGCCGGCGGGGAGCTGTTTTTT.

This clonotype was counted a few times. The rearrangement joins TRBV30 to TRBJ2-7; no reliable D call. This CDR3 comprises 11 residues. Germline V lookup: CDR1 GTSNPN, CDR2 SVGIG (reference sequence). V was pared by 2 bases and J by 5 bases, with 7 bases between. Here the CDR3 DNA reads TGTGCCTGGAGTCCGAACGACGAGCAGTACTTC. It codes for CAWSPNDEQYF.

On this clonotype itself: One end of the junction fails to match germline, which may point to a read error. This chain connects TRBV7-3 to TRBJ2-3; TRBD2 might be the D (5 bases). This CDR3 comprises 13 residues. Germline-derived CDR1 and CDR2 are SGHTA and FQGTGA. The CDR3 region is CASSDAGTDTQYF. The CDR3, as DNA: TGCGCCAGCAGTGATGCGGGTACAGATACGCAGTATTTT.

The chain carries TRBV7-9 and TRBJ2-5; TRBD2 aligns across 15 bases. The CDR3 consists of 18 residues. V lost 5 bases and J lost 0; bases outside the gene matches: 7. Germline assignment: CDR1 SEHNR and CDR2 FQNEAQ (reference sequence). The CDR3 DNA reads TGTGCCAGCAGCCCCGGGACTAGCGGGGGGACGTACCAAGAGACCCAGTACTTC. Encoded protein: CASSPGTSGGTYQETQYF.

V usage is TRBV24-1 and J usage is TRBJ1-3; D is unresolved. Trimming removed 12 bases at V and 1 base at J, with 12 bases between. This CDR3 comprises 13 residues. Germline V lookup: CDR1 KGHDR, CDR2 SFDVKD. The chain's CDR3 is CALPRVSGNTIYF. The CDR3 nucleotides are TGTGCCCTCCCAAGGGTGTCTGGAAACACCATATATTTT.

V is TRBV20-1 and J is TRBJ2-7; 12 bases fit TRBD2. The V gene end was trimmed by 0 bases and the J gene end by 3 bases; junction bases not matched to a gene: 9. The germline V gene encodes CDR1 DFQATT and CDR2 SNEGSKA (reference sequence). CDR3 length: 17 residues. DNA for the CDR3: TGCAGTGCTAGAGATTGGAGGACTAGCGGGACCAACTACGAGCAGTACTTC. This sequence encodes CSARDWRTSGTNYEQYF.

This clonotype was found many times. The chain joins TRBV12-3 or TRBV12-4 to TRBJ1-3, with TRBD1 as a possible D gene (5 bases). Trimming pared 6 bases from V and 7 bases from J, leaving 16 bases between. This CDR3 is 14 amino acids long. The CDR3 sequence is CASRSEGLRNTIYF. The CDR3 DNA reads as TGTGCCAGCAGGTCCGAGGGGCTGAGGAACACCATATATTTT.

This clonotype was seen a handful of times. The chain couples TRBV20-1 to TRBJ2-7; 9 bases map to TRBD1. The trim removed 2 bases at V and 3 bases at J, leaving 11 bases unmatched. Germline CDR1 DFQATT, CDR2 SNEGSKA (reference sequence). This CDR3 comprises 16 residues. CDR3 region: CSARKRYRDRDYEQYF. Written as DNA, the CDR3 is TGCAGTGCTAGAAAACGGTATAGGGACAGGGACTACGAGCAGTACTTC.

In regard to this clonotype: Being one base from a much bigger clone, this may be a read error. The chain uses TRBV7-2 and TRBJ2-7; TRBD1 matches 10 bases. This CDR3 contains 16 residues. Germline CDR1 and CDR2: SGHTA and FQGNSA. Germline trimming cut 9 bases from V and 5 bases from J; bases unmatched to any gene: 16. For the CDR3, the DNA is TGTGCCAGTGACGCGTCGGGACAGGGGACCACCGACGAGCAGTACTTC. As protein: CASDASGQGTTDEQYF.

The chain carries TRBV6-6 and TRBJ1-2; D ambiguous. The CDR3 spans 14 residues. V lost 4 bases to trimming and J lost 4 bases, with 13 bases between them. Germline V gene lookup returns CDR1 MNHNY and CDR2 SVGAGI (reference sequence). The DNA for the CDR3 is TGTGCCAGCAGTTTCAGGCCCACGACCTATGGCTACACCTTC. Its protein is CASSFRPTTYGYTF.

Comment on this clonotype: Lacking the conserved final phenylalanine or tryptophan, this CDR3 likely reflects a read error. The V gene is TRBV7-9, the J gene TRBJ1-1; TRBD1 aligns across 7 bases. Per the germline V gene, CDR1 is SEHNR and CDR2 is FQNEAQ (reference sequence). V gave up 6 bases and J gave up 4 bases; unmatched junction bases: 23. There are 19 residues in the CDR3. The CDR3 reads CASRSTLGQYRGAGTEAFS. CDR3 coding DNA: TGTGCCAGCAGAAGTACCTTGGGACAGTACCGGGGAGCGGGCACTGAAGCTTTCTCT.

The chain uses TRBV2 and TRBJ1-3; no definite D call. From germline, CDR1 is SNHLY and CDR2 FYNNEI. Trimming stripped 5 bases from V and 2 bases from J, with 13 bases between. The CDR3 is made up of 15 amino acids. The CDR3 DNA reads as TGTGCCAGCAGTTACTCAGTGGAGACTGGAAACACCATATATTTT. Its translation is CASSYSVETGNTIYF. The complete variable domain, with remaining parts taken from reference TRBV2 and TRBJ1-3, reads EPEVTQTPSHQVTQMGQEVILRCVPISNHLYFYWYRQILGQKVEFLVSFYNNEISEKSEIFDDQFSVERPDGSNFTLKIRSTKLEDSAMYFCASSYSVETGNTIYFGEGSWLTVV.

This clonotype was counted between two and nine times. For the CDR3, the DNA is TGTGCCAGTAGTCCGACGGGAATGAACACCGGGGAGCTGTTTTTT. It encodes CASSPTGMNTGELFF. The gene calls are TRBV19 and TRBJ2-2, with a possible D match to TRBD2 (5 bases). The germline V gene encodes CDR1 LNHDA and CDR2 SQIVND (reference sequence). The ends were cut back, 5 bases at V and 1 base at J, with 11 bases in the middle. This CDR3 spans 15 amino acids.

The sample holds a few counts of this clonotype. This rearrangement joins TRBV25-1 to TRBJ1-6; tentatively, D is TRBD1 (5 bases). This CDR3 is 16 amino acids long. Looked up from germline, CDR1 is MGHDK and CDR2 is SYGVNS. Trimming took 5 bases from V and 6 from J, leaving 17 bases between them. CDR3 residues: CASSSLRVTSNSPLHF. CDR3 nucleotides: TGTGCCAGCAGTTCGCTCAGGGTCACAAGTAATTCACCCCTCCACTTT.

The V gene is TRBV7-2, the J gene TRBJ2-5, with D possibly TRBD1 on 5 matching bases. CDR1 and CDR2 (germline): SGHTA, FQGNSA. The CDR3 has 14 amino acids. V was shortened by 5 bases and J by 2 bases, with 12 bases between the two germline ends. CDR3 in amino acids: CASSQTATQETQYF. CDR3 DNA: TGTGCCAGCAGCCAGACAGCCACACAAGAGACCCAGTACTTC.

This clonotype was counted between two and nine times. The V gene is TRBV25-1, the J gene TRBJ1-2; weak D call: TRBD1 (5 bases). V was cut by 5 bases and J by 5 bases, with 21 bases left in between. This CDR3 is built from 16 residues. Looked up from germline, CDR1 is MGHDK and CDR2 is SYGVNS. The CDR3 loop is CASSPRGGGITYGYTF. The DNA of the CDR3 is TGTGCCAGCAGTCCCCGGGGGGGAGGGATAACATATGGCTACACCTTC.

This clonotype was seen a few times. The chain is built from TRBV14 and TRBJ1-2, with 9 bases fitting TRBD1. Germline V gene data show CDR1 as SGHDN and CDR2 as FVKESK. CDR3 size: 15 residues. V lost 4 bases, J lost 6 bases, and 9 bases stayed unmatched. The CDR3 bases are TGTGCCAGCAGCCCCTCCGGGACAGGGATCCATGGCTACACCTTC. Residues: CASSPSGTGIHGYTF.

This chain's CDR3 is CASSTQQGDNSPLHF. The CDR3 nucleotides are TGTGCCAGCAGCACACAACAGGGGGATAATTCACCCCTCCACTTT. The genes are TRBV10-3 and TRBJ1-6; 8 bases align to TRBD1. Germline V gene lookup returns CDR1 ENHRY and CDR2 SYGVKD. V was pared by 10 bases and J by 5 bases, with 10 bases of the junction left unmatched. The CDR3 has 15 amino acids.

Here the CDR3 DNA reads TGTGCCTGGTCAAACGGACGGTCGAACACTGAAGCTTTCTTT. Amino acids: CAWSNGRSNTEAFF. V usage is TRBV19 and J usage is TRBJ1-1; no clear D. This CDR3 has 14 amino acids. V was cut by 11 bases and J by 1 base, with 17 bases left in between. Per germline, CDR1 LNHDA and CDR2 SQIVND (reference sequence).